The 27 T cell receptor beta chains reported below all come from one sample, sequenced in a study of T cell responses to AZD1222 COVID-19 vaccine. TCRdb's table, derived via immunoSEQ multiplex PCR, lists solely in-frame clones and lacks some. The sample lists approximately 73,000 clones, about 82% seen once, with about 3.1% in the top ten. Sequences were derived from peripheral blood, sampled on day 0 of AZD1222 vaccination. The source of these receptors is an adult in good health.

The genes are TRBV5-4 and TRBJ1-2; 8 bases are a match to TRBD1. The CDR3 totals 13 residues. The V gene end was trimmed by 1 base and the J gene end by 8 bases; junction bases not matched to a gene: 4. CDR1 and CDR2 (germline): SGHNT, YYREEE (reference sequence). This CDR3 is CASSLRTGGGYTF. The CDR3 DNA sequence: TGTGCCAGCAGCTTGCGTACAGGGGGAGGCTACACCTTC.

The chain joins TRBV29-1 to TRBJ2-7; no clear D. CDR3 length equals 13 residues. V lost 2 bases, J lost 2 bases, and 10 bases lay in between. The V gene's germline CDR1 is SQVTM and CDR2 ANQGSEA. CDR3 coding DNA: TGCAGCGTTGAAAATAAGGATCCCTACGAGCAGTACTTC. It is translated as CSVENKDPYEQYF.

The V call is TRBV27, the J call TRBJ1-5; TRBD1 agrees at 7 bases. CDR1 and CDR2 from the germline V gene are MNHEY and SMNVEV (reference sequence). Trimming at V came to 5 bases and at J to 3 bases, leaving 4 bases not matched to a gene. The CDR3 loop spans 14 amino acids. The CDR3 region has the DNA TGTGCCAGCAGTCAGGGACAGCTCAATCAGCCCCAGCATTTT. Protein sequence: CASSQGQLNQPQHF.

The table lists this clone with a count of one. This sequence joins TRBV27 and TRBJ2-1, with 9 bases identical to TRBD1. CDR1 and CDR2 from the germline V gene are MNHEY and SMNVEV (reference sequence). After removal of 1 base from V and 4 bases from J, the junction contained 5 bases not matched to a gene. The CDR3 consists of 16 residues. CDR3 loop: CASSLLDRGLYNEQFF. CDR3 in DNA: TGTGCCAGCAGTTTATTGGACAGGGGATTATACAATGAGCAGTTCTTC.

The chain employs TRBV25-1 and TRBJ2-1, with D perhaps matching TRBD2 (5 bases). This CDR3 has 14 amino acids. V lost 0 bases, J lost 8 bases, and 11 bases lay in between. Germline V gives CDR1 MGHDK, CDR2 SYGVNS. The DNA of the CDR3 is TGTGCCAGCAGTGAATATAGGCCTAGCCATGAGCAGTTCTTC. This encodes CASSEYRPSHEQFF.

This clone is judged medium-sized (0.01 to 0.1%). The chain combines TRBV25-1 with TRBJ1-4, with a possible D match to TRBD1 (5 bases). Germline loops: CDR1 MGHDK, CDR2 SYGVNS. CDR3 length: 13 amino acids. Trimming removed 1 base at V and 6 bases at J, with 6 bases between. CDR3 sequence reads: CASSELGDEKLFF. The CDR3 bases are TGTGCCAGCAGTGAATTGGGGGATGAAAAACTGTTTTTT.

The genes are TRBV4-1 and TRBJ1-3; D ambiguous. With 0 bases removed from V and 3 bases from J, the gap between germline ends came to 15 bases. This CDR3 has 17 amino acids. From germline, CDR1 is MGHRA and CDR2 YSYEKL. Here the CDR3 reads CASSQDRRALGGNTIYF. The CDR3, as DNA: TGCGCCAGCAGCCAAGATCGCCGGGCCCTGGGTGGAAACACCATATATTTT.

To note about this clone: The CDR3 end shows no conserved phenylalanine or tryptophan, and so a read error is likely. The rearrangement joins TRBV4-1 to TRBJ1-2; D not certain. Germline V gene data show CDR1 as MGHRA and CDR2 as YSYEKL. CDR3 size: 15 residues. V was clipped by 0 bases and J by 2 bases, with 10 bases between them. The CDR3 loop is CASSQDPGPNYGYTL. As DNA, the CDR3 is TGCGCCAGCAGCCAAGATCCCGGACCAAACTATGGCTACACCCTC.

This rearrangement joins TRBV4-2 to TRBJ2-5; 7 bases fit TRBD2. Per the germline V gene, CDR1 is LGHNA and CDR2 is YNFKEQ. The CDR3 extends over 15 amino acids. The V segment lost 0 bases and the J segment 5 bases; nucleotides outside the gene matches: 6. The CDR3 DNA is TGTGCCAGCAGCCAAGAGGCGGGGGATCATGAGACCCAGTACTTC. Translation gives CASSQEAGDHETQYF.

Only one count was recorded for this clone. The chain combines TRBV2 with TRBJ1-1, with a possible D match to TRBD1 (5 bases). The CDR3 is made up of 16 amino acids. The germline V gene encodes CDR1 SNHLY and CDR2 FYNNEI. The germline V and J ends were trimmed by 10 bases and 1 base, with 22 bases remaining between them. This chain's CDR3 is CATTSEGFAGNTEAFF. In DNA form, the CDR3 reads TGTGCCACCACCTCAGAGGGGTTTGCGGGGAACACTGAAGCTTTCTTT.

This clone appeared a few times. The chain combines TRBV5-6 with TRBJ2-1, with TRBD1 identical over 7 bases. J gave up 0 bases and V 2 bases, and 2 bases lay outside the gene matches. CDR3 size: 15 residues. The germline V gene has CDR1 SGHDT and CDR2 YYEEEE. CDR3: CASSLQGYSYNEQFF. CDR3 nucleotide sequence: TGTGCCAGCAGCTTACAGGGGTACTCCTACAATGAGCAGTTCTTC.

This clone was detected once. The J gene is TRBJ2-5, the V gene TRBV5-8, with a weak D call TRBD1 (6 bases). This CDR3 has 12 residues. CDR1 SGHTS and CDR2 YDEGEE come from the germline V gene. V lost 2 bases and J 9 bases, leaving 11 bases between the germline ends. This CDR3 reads CASSLGGGAQYF. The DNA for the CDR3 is TGTGCCAGCAGCTTAGGGGGTGGGGCCCAGTACTTC. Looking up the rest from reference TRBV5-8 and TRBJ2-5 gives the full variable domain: EAGVTQSPTHLIKTRGQQATLRCSPISGHTSVYWYQQALGLGLQFLLWYDEGEERNRGNFPPRFSGRQFPNYSSELNVNALELEDSALYLCASSLGGGAQYFGPGTRLLVL.

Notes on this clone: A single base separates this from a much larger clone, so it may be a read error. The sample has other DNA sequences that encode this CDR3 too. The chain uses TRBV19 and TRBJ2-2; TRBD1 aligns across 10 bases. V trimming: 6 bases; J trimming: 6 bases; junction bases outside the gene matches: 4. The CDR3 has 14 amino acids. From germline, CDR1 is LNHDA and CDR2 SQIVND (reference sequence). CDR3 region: CASRGTGVAGELFF. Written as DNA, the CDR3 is TGTGCCAGTAGAGGGACAGGGGTGGCCGGGGAGCTGTTTTTT.

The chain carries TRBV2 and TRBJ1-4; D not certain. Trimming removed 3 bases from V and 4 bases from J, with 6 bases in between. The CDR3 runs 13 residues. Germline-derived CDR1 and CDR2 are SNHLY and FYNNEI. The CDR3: CASSDSYNEKLFF. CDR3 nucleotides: TGTGCCAGCAGTGACAGTTATAATGAAAAACTGTTTTTT.

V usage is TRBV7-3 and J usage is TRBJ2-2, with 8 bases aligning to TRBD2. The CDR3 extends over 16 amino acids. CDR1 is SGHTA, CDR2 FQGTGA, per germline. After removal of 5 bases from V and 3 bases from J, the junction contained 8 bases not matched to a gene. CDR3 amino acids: CASSQRSGGDTGELFF. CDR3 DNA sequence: TGTGCCAGCAGCCAGAGGAGCGGGGGCGACACCGGGGAGCTGTTTTTT.

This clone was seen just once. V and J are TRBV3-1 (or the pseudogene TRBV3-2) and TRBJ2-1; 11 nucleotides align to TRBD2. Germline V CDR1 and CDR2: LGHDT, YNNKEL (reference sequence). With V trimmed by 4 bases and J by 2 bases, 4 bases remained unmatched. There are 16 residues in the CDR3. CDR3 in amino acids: CASSPGLAEAYNEQFF. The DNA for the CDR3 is TGTGCCAGCAGCCCGGGACTAGCGGAAGCCTACAATGAGCAGTTCTTC.

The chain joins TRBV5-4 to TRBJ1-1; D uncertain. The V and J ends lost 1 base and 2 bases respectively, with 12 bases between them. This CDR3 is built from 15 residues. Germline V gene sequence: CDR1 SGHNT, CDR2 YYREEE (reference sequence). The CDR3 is CASSLYVDINTEAFF. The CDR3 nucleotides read TGTGCCAGCAGCTTGTATGTAGACATAAACACTGAAGCTTTCTTT.

CDR3 bases: TGTGCCAGCAGCGTAGGGGGTAGGGACAGGGGAGGGGATAACTATGGCTACACCTTC. Translation gives CASSVGGRDRGGDNYGYTF. The V call is TRBV9, the J call TRBJ1-2, with TRBD1 matching over 10 bases. V gave up 0 bases and J gave up 1 base; unmatched junction bases: 12. The V gene's germline CDR1 is SGDLS and CDR2 YYNGEE. This CDR3 comprises 19 residues.

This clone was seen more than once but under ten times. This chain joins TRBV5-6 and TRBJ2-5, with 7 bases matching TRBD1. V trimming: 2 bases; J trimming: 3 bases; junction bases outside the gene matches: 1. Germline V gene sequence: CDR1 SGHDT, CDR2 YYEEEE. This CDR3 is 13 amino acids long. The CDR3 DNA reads TGTGCCAGCAGCTTCGGACAGGAAGAGACCCAGTACTTC. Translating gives CASSFGQEETQYF.

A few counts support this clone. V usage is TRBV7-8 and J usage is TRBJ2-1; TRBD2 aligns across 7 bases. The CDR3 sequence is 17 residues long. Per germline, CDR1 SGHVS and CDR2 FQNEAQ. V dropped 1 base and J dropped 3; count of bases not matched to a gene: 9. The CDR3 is CASSLVLLSGIYNEQFF. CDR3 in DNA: TGTGCCAGCAGCTTAGTTTTGTTAAGCGGGATCTACAATGAGCAGTTCTTC. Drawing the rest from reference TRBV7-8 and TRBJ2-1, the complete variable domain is GAGVSQSPRYKVAKRGQDVALRCDPISGHVSLFWYQQALGQGPEFLTYFQNEAQLDKSGLPSDRFFAERPEGSVSTLKIQRTQQEDSAVYLCASSLVLLSGIYNEQFFGPGTRLTVL.

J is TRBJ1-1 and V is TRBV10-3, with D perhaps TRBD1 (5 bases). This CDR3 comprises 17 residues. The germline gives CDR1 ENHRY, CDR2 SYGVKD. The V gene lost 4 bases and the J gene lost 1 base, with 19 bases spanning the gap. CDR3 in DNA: TGTGCCATCAGTGCAAATCCGGGGGAGGGAGGGAACACTGAAGCTTTCTTT. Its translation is CAISANPGEGGNTEAFF.

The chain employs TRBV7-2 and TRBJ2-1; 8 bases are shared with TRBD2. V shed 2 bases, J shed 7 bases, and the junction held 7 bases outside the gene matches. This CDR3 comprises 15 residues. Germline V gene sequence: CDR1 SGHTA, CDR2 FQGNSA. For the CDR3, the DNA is TGTGCCAGCAGCTTATTGGGACTAGGCGTAAATGAGCAGTTCTTC. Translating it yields CASSLLGLGVNEQFF.

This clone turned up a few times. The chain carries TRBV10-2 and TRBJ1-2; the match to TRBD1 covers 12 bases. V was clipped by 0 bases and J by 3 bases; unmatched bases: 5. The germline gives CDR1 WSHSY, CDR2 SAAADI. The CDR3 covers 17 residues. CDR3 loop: CASSESGDRGRDYGYTF. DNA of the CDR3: TGCGCCAGCAGTGAGTCGGGGGACAGGGGGCGCGACTATGGCTACACCTTC.

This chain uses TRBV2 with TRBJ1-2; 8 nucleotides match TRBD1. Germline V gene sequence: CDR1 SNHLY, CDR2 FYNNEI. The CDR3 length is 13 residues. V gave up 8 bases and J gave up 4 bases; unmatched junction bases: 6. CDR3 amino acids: CASRDRPTYGYTF. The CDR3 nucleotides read TGTGCCAGCCGGGACAGGCCGACCTATGGCTACACCTTC.

The CDR3 here is CASSPTGGGEKLFF. CDR3 sequence (DNA): TGTGCCAGCAGCCCCACAGGGGGCGGTGAAAAACTGTTTTTT. J is TRBJ1-4 and V is TRBV7-9; 9 positions agree with TRBD1. The junction had 5 bases not matched to a gene; V was cut back by 5 bases and J by 7 bases. Germline V lookup: CDR1 SEHNR, CDR2 FQNEAQ (reference sequence). The CDR3 runs to 14 residues.

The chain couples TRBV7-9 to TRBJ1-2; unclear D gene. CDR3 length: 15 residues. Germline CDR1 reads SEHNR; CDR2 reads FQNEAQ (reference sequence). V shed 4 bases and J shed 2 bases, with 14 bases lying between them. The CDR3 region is CASSSSTTENYGYTF. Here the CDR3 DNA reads TGTGCCAGCAGCTCCTCTACGACCGAGAACTATGGCTACACCTTC.

The CDR3 bases are TGTGCCAGCTCATCGGGACTAGCAGTCTACGAGCAGTACTTC. Protein sequence: CASSSGLAVYEQYF. The rearrangement uses TRBV18 and TRBJ2-7; 9 nucleotides match TRBD2. The CDR3 has 14 amino acids. Looked up from germline, CDR1 is KGHSH and CDR2 is LQKENI. Trimming took 5 bases from V and 3 from J; bases not matched to a gene: 5.